This T cell receptor beta chain comes out of a study of glioma-infiltrating T cells. Study-level results: Non-neoplastic patients had below-expected tissue-blood divergence, while all gliomas exceeded expectation.

Amplification of TCR alpha and beta CDR3 regions from RNA used iRepertoire nested multiplex PCR. TCRdb recomputed calls from the multiplex PCR reads with MiXCR, one row per CDR3 protein. The table shows under 50,000 distinct CDR3 sequences, with about a fifth occurring only once. In regard to this clonotype: Its target is not known.

Per the germline V gene, CDR1 is MGHRA and CDR2 is YSYEKL. Trimming removed 0 bases from V and 4 bases from J, with 15 bases in between. The CDR3 extends over 16 amino acids. The sample consisted of glioma tissue, nonneoplastic brain tissue, or PBMCs (not recorded which). The sequence was collected from a human donor with low-grade glioma or glioblastoma, undergoing nonglioma brain surgery, or in good health (not recorded which). V is TRBV4-1 and J is TRBJ2-5, with D possibly matching TRBD2 (5 bases). This CDR3 reads CASSQETGYGVETQYF. CDR3 DNA: TGCGCCAGCAGCCAAGAAACTGGGTACGGGGTAGAGACCCAGTACTTC.